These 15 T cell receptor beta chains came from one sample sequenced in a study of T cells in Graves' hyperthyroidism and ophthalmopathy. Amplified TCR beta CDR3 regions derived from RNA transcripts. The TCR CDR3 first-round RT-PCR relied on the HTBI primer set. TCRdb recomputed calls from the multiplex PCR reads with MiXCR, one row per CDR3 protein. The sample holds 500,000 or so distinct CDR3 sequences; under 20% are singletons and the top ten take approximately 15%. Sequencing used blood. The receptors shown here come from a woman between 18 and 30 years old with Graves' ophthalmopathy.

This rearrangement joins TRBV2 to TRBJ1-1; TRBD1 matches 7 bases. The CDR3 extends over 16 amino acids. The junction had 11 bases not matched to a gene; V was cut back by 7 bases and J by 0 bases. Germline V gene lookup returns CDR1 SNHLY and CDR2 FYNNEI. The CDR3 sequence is CASNPGTAPLNTEAFF. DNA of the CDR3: TGTGCCAGCAATCCAGGGACAGCCCCCTTGAACACTGAAGCTTTCTTT. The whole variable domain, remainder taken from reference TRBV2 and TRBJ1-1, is EPEVTQTPSHQVTQMGQEVILRCVPISNHLYFYWYRQILGQKVEFLVSFYNNEISEKSEIFDDQFSVERPDGSNFTLKIRSTKLEDSAMYFCASNPGTAPLNTEAFFGQGTRLTVV.

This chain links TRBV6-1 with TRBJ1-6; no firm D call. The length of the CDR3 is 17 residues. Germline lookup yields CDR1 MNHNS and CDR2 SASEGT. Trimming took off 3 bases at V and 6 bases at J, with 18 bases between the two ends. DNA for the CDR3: TGTGCCAGCAGTGAGCTACCACCAGGATCATCTAATTCACCCCTCCACTTT. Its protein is CASSELPPGSSNSPLHF.

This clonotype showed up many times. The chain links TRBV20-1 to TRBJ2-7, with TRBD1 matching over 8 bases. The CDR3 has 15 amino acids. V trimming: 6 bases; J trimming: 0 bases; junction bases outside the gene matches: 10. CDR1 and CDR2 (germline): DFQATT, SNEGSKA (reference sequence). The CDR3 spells CSARQGSGISYEQYF. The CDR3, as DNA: TGCAGTGCACGACAGGGGTCGGGGATCTCCTACGAGCAGTACTTC.

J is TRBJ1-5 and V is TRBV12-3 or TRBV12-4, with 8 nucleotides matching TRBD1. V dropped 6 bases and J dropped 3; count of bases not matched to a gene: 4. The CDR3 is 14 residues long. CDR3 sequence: CASRQGGDNQPQHF. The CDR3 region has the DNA TGTGCCAGCAGACAGGGGGGAGACAATCAGCCCCAGCATTTT.

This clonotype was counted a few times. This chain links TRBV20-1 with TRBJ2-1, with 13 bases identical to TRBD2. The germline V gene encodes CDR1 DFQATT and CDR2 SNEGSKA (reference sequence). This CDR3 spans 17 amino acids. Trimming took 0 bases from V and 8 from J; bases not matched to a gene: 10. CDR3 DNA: TGCAGTGCTAGAGAAGAGGGGGGACTAGCGGGACCCGATGAGCAGTTCTTC. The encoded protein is CSAREEGGLAGPDEQFF.

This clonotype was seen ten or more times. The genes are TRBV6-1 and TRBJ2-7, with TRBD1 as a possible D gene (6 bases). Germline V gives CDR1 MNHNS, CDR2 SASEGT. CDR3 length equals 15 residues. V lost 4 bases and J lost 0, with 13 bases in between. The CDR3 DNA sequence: TGTGCCAGCAGTGGTAGACAGGCGAGCTCCTACGAGCAGTACTTC. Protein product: CASSGRQASSYEQYF.

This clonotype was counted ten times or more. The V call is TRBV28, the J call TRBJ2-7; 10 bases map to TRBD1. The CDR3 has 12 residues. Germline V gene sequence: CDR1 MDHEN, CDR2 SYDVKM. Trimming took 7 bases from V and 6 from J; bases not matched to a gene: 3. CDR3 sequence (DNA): TGTGCCAGCAAGGGACAGGGGTTCGAGCAGTACTTC. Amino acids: CASKGQGFEQYF.

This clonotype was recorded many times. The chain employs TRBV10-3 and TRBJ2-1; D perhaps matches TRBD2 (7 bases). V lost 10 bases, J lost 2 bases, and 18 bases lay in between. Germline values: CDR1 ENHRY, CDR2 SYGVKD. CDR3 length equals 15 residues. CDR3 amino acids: CATIGWRGPYNEQFF. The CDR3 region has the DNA TGTGCCACCATAGGATGGCGGGGGCCCTACAATGAGCAGTTCTTC.

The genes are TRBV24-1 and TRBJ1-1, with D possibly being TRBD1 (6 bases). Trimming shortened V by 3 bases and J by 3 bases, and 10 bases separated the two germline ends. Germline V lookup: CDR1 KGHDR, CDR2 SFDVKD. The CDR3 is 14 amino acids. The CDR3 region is CATSDPRTDTEAFF. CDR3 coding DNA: TGTGCCACCAGTGATCCCCGGACAGACACTGAAGCTTTCTTT.

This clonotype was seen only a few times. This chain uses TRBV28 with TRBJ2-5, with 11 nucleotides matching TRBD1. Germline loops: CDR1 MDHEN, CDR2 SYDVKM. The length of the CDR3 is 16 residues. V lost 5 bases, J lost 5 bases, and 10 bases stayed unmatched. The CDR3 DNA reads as TGTGCCAGCAGTGAAGCGGGACAGGGGGGAAGTGAGACCCAGTACTTC. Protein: CASSEAGQGGSETQYF.

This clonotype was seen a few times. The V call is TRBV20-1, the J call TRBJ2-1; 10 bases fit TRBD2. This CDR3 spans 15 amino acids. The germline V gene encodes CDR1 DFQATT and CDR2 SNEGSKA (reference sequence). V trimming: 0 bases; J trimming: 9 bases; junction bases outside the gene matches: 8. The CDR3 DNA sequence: TGCAGTGCTAGAGAATTGACTAGCGGGTCCACTGAGCAGTTCTTC. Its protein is CSARELTSGSTEQFF.

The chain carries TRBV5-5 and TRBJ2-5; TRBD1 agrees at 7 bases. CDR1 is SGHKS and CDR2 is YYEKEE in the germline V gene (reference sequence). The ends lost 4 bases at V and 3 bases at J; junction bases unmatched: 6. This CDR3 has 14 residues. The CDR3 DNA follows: TGTGCCAGCAGCCATTCCGGGACAGAAGAGACCCAGTACTTC. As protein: CASSHSGTEETQYF.

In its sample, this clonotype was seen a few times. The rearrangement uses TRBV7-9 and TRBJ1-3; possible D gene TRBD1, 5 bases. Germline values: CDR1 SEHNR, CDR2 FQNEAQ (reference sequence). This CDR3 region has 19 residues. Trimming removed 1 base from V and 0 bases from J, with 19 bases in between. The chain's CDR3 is CASSLGAGPLTSSGNTIYF. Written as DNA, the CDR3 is TGTGCCAGCAGCTTAGGTGCAGGGCCACTAACCTCCTCTGGAAACACCATATATTTT.

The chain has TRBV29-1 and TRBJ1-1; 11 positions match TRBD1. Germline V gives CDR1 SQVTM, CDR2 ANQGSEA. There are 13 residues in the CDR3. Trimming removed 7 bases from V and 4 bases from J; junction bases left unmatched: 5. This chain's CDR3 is CSGDRGMSTEAFF. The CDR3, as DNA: TGCAGCGGGGACAGGGGGATGAGCACTGAAGCTTTCTTT. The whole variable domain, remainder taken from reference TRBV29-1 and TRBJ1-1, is SAVISQKPSRDICQRGTSLTIQCQVDSQVTMMFWYRQQPGQSLTLIATANQGSEATYESGFVIDKFPISRPNLTFSTLTVSNMSPEDSSIYLCSGDRGMSTEAFFGQGTRLTVV.

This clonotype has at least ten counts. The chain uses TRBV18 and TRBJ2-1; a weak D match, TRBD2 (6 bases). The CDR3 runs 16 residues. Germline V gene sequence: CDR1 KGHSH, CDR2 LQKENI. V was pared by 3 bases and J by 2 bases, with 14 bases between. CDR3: CASSPETRTAYNEQFF. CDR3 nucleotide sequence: TGTGCCAGCTCACCCGAGACTAGAACGGCCTACAATGAGCAGTTCTTC. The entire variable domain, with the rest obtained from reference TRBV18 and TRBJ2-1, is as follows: NAGVMQNPRHLVRRRGQEARLRCSPMKGHSHVYWYRQLPEEGLKFMVYLQKENIIDESGMPKERFSAEFPKEGPSILRIQQVVRGDSAAYFCASSPETRTAYNEQFFGPGTRLTVL.